These 32 T cell receptor beta chains were all obtained from the same sample, sequenced in a study of cytomegalovirus exposure and HLA in healthy donors. TCRdb's table, derived via immunoSEQ multiplex PCR, lists solely in-frame clones and lacks some. The sample carries about 400,000 clones, 80% to 90% recorded once. The sample was PBMCs. The origin of the receptors is a woman aged 18-29 years in good health and CMV-seronegative.

The J gene is TRBJ1-1, the V gene TRBV2; 8 bases line up with TRBD1. The trim removed 4 bases at V and 4 bases at J, leaving 8 bases unmatched. The germline CDR1 and CDR2 sequences are SNHLY and FYNNEI. The CDR3 spans 15 residues. In DNA form, the CDR3 reads TGTGCCAGCAGTGCCTCGACAGGGGCTGGCACTGAAGCTTTCTTT. Protein: CASSASTGAGTEAFF.

This sequence joins TRBV14 and TRBJ2-5, with TRBD2 as a possible D gene (5 bases). This CDR3 has 14 residues. Between the trimmed V and J ends, which lost 0 bases and 2 bases, there was a span of 7 bases. CDR1 is SGHDN and CDR2 is FVKESK in the germline V gene. The DNA for the CDR3 is TGTGCCAGCAGCCAAGATGGACTTCAAGAGACCCAGTACTTC. Its protein product is CASSQDGLQETQYF.

This chain links TRBV11-2 with TRBJ2-7; D uncertain. Looked up from germline, CDR1 is SGHAT and CDR2 is FQNNGV. This CDR3 spans 13 amino acids. V gave up 1 base and J gave up 5 bases, with 9 bases separating them. The CDR3 is CASSLGPSNEQYF. The CDR3 nucleotides are TGTGCCAGCAGCTTAGGTCCGAGCAACGAGCAGTACTTC.

There are many counts of this clone. CDR3 nucleotides: TGTGCCACTCGTGAGGAGGGGGCAGGTAATGAGCAGTTCTTC. Translated, it gives CATREEGAGNEQFF. The chain uses TRBV19 and TRBJ2-1; D possibly corresponds to TRBD1 (7 bases). Trimming removed 10 bases from V and 7 bases from J, with 20 bases in between. This CDR3 comprises 14 residues. Germline values: CDR1 LNHDA, CDR2 SQIVND (reference sequence).

This clone has just a few counts. The chain links TRBV28 to TRBJ1-5; D uncertain. This CDR3 spans 12 amino acids. Germline loops: CDR1 MDHEN, CDR2 SYDVKM. Deletions cut 8 bases from V and 3 bases from J, with 8 bases between. The CDR3 region has the DNA TGTGCCAGCGGAGAGCTCAATCAGCCCCAGCATTTT. Translation: CASGELNQPQHF.

This chain uses TRBV11-2 with TRBJ2-7, with a possible D match to TRBD2 (7 bases). Per the germline V gene, CDR1 is SGHAT and CDR2 is FQNNGV. The CDR3 loop spans 16 amino acids. Trimming took off 1 base at V and 2 bases at J, with 15 bases between the two ends. This CDR3 reads CASSLAGGLPTYEQYF. In DNA form, the CDR3 reads TGTGCCAGCAGCTTAGCCGGGGGGCTGCCTACCTACGAGCAGTACTTC.

The chain recombines TRBV27 with TRBJ2-3; 8 bases map to TRBD1. Germline V gene sequence: CDR1 MNHEY, CDR2 SMNVEV (reference sequence). V shed 7 bases and J 1 base; nucleotides not matched to a gene: 1. There are 13 residues in the CDR3. DNA of the CDR3: TGTGCCAGCAAGGGACAGGGCACAGATACGCAGTATTTT. Protein product: CASKGQGTDTQYF.

DNA of the CDR3: TGTGCCAGCAGTGGAGGGACAGGGGTACCCTACGAGCAGTACTTC. Residues: CASSGGTGVPYEQYF. V usage is TRBV2 and J usage is TRBJ2-7, with 10 bases fitting TRBD1. CDR1 is SNHLY, CDR2 FYNNEI, per germline. The CDR3 runs 15 residues. Trimming took 4 bases from V and 2 from J; bases not matched to a gene: 5. Full variable domain (remainder filled in from reference TRBV2 and TRBJ2-7): EPEVTQTPSHQVTQMGQEVILRCVPISNHLYFYWYRQILGQKVEFLVSFYNNEISEKSEIFDDQFSVERPDGSNFTLKIRSTKLEDSAMYFCASSGGTGVPYEQYFGPGTRLTVT.

Points on this clone: Other DNA sequences of this sample code for an identical CDR3. The rearrangement uses TRBV27 and TRBJ2-1; 8 bases line up with TRBD2. CDR3 length equals 14 residues. The germline gives CDR1 MNHEY, CDR2 SMNVEV (reference sequence). V trimming: 5 bases; J trimming: 2 bases; junction bases outside the gene matches: 2. The CDR3 loop reads CASSPGLAYNEQFF. In DNA, the CDR3 is TGTGCCAGCAGTCCGGGACTAGCCTACAATGAGCAGTTCTTC.

The table lists this clone with a count of one. The chain has TRBV18 and TRBJ1-2; D may be TRBD1 (6 bases). The V end lost 4 bases, the J end lost 3 bases, and 24 bases lay between the germline ends. The CDR3 covers 18 residues. Germline V gene lookup returns CDR1 KGHSH and CDR2 LQKENI. The CDR3 DNA follows: TGTGCCAGCTCACTAGAGGGGACATCCCTTTACTTTGACTATGGCTACACCTTC. It encodes CASSLEGTSLYFDYGYTF.

This clone was found once. The rearrangement joins TRBV5-1 to TRBJ2-7, with TRBD2 as a possible D gene (7 bases). The V end lost 1 base, the J end lost 2 bases, and 10 bases lay between the germline ends. Germline assignment: CDR1 SGHRS and CDR2 YFSETQ. The CDR3 length is 14 residues. CDR3 region: CASSLYGGPYEQYF. The CDR3 DNA is TGCGCCAGCAGCTTGTACGGGGGGCCCTACGAGCAGTACTTC.

The gene calls are TRBV18 and TRBJ2-7; TRBD1 aligns across 7 bases. From germline, CDR1 is KGHSH and CDR2 LQKENI. The V and J ends lost 3 bases and 5 bases, in that order; junction bases with no gene match: 4. The CDR3 consists of 13 residues. The CDR3 DNA follows: TGTGCCAGCTCACCTGGACAGGTCGACGAGCAGTACTTC. Residues: CASSPGQVDEQYF.

The J gene is TRBJ1-4, the V gene TRBV2; D perhaps matches TRBD1 (6 bases). The CDR3 length is 12 residues. Germline CDR1 is SNHLY and CDR2 is FYNNEI. Trimming removed 6 bases from V and 8 bases from J, with 10 bases in between. The CDR3 DNA is TGTGCCAGCAGCAGGGGATACGAAAAACTGTTTTTT. Its translation: CASSRGYEKLFF.

The chain uses TRBV29-1 and TRBJ2-7; 9 bases map to TRBD1. J was trimmed by 3 bases and V by 4 bases; bases with no gene match: 7. Germline CDR1 is SQVTM and CDR2 is ANQGSEA. The CDR3 has 14 residues. The CDR3 protein is CSVVTGTGIYEQYF. As DNA, the CDR3 is TGCAGCGTTGTTACCGGGACAGGGATCTACGAGCAGTACTTC.

The chain links TRBV19 to TRBJ2-5; 10 bases align to TRBD2. The V segment lost 3 bases and the J segment 5 bases; nucleotides outside the gene matches: 15. The CDR3 extends over 18 amino acids. CDR1 and CDR2 from the germline V gene are LNHDA and SQIVND (reference sequence). This CDR3 is CASSIGLTTAGGAETQYF. CDR3 DNA sequence: TGTGCCAGTAGTATTGGACTCACTACAGCGGGAGGGGCGGAGACCCAGTACTTC.

This chain connects TRBV28 to TRBJ2-3, with D maybe TRBD2 (6 bases). CDR1 is MDHEN and CDR2 is SYDVKM in the germline V gene. The length of the CDR3 is 15 residues. V shed 1 base and J shed 6 bases, with 14 bases lying between them. In nucleotides, the CDR3 is TGTGCCAGCAGTTTATTTGGACTGGAGGGGGATACGCAGTATTTT. Its translation is CASSLFGLEGDTQYF.

This sequence joins TRBV27 and TRBJ1-2; TRBD1 aligns across 9 bases. J was trimmed by 6 bases and V by 5 bases; bases with no gene match: 10. Germline V gene lookup returns CDR1 MNHEY and CDR2 SMNVEV (reference sequence). The CDR3 covers 15 residues. CDR3 bases: TGTGCCAGCAGTAATACAGGGGGCGGTGGGGATGGCTACACCTTC. Amino acids: CASSNTGGGGDGYTF.

This clone was observed once. The gene calls are TRBV30 and TRBJ2-3, with 7 bases lining up with TRBD1. Unmatched junction bases numbered 6, after V lost 1 base and J lost 5 bases. Per the germline V gene, CDR1 is GTSNPN and CDR2 is SVGIG (reference sequence). The length of the CDR3 is 14 residues. CDR3: CAWSGQGQKDTQYF. In DNA form, the CDR3 reads TGTGCCTGGAGTGGACAGGGACAAAAAGATACGCAGTATTTT. The full variable domain, completed using reference TRBV30 and TRBJ2-3, is SQTIHQWPATLVQPVGSPLSLECTVEGTSNPNLYWYRQAAGRGLQLLFYSVGIGQISSEVPQNLSASRPQDRQFILSSKKLLLSDSGFYLCAWSGQGQKDTQYFGPGTRLTVL.

The J gene is TRBJ2-1, the V gene TRBV28, with a tentative D call TRBD2 (6 bases). The CDR3 extends over 13 amino acids. Trimming cost V 8 bases and J 1 base, with 9 bases left between them. The V gene's germline CDR1 is MDHEN and CDR2 SYDVKM. The CDR3 spells CASHGGSYNEQFF. The DNA of the CDR3 is TGTGCCAGCCACGGGGGATCCTACAATGAGCAGTTCTTC.

V usage is TRBV7-9 and J usage is TRBJ2-3; the D gene is possibly TRBD1 (6 bases). The CDR3 spans 12 residues. V lost 7 bases and J 4 bases, leaving 9 bases between the germline ends. Germline V gene data show CDR1 as SEHNR and CDR2 as FQNEAQ (reference sequence). The CDR3 is CASTHRADTQYF. The CDR3 region has the DNA TGTGCCAGCACACACAGGGCAGATACGCAGTATTTT. The complete variable domain, with remaining parts taken from reference TRBV7-9 and TRBJ2-3, reads DTGVSQNPRHKITKRGQNVTFRCDPISEHNRLYWYRQTLGQGPEFLTYFQNEAQLEKSRLLSDRFSAERPKGSFSTLEIQRTEQGDSAMYLCASTHRADTQYFGPGTRLTVL.

The chain joins TRBV19 to TRBJ1-5; D is perhaps TRBD1 (5 bases). Germline loops: CDR1 LNHDA, CDR2 SQIVND (reference sequence). V lost 6 bases, J lost 3 bases, and 18 bases lay in between. The CDR3 has 16 residues. This chain's CDR3 is CASRKIGQGFNQPQHF. CDR3 nucleotide sequence: TGTGCCAGTAGGAAGATCGGGCAGGGCTTCAATCAGCCCCAGCATTTT.

As to this clone: At one end, the junction sequence differs from germline, possibly due to a read error. The chain is built from TRBV20-1 and TRBJ2-1; D gene ambiguous. This CDR3 spans 9 amino acids. Germline V gives CDR1 DFQATT, CDR2 SNEGSKA (reference sequence). In DNA, the CDR3 is TGCAGTCCTGCCCGTGAGGAGTTCTTC. Translation: CSPAREEFF.

The CDR3 sequence is CASSVAGGSAGELFF. The CDR3 DNA reads TGTGCCAGCAGCGTAGCTGGCGGGAGTGCCGGGGAGCTGTTTTTT. This chain connects TRBV9 to TRBJ2-2; 7 bases agree with TRBD2. Germline CDR1 and CDR2: SGDLS and YYNGEE. V shed 0 bases and J 6 bases; nucleotides not matched to a gene: 5. The CDR3 covers 15 residues.

The chain uses TRBV2 and TRBJ2-6; D is undetermined. The CDR3 is 14 amino acids. Germline-derived CDR1 and CDR2 are SNHLY and FYNNEI. The germline V and J ends were trimmed by 4 bases and 1 base, with 5 bases remaining between them. The CDR3, as DNA: TGTGCCAGCAGTGCCGAGTCTGGGGCCAACGTCCTGACTTTC. It yields the protein CASSAESGANVLTF.

This chain links TRBV5-8 with TRBJ2-7; a weak D match, TRBD1 (5 bases). V was pared by 0 bases and J by 2 bases, with 6 bases between. This CDR3 is built from 13 residues. Germline V lookup: CDR1 SGHTS, CDR2 YDEGEE. CDR3 sequence: CASSLAGTYEQYF. CDR3 in DNA: TGTGCCAGCAGCTTGGCAGGGACCTACGAGCAGTACTTC.

This clone was observed a few times. This chain uses TRBV18 with TRBJ2-7, with 8 bases matching TRBD1. V shed 6 bases, J shed 4 bases, and the junction held 8 bases outside the gene matches. Germline CDR1 and CDR2: KGHSH and LQKENI. CDR3 length: 14 amino acids. The CDR3 nucleotides read TGTGCCAGCTCTCGGGACAGGCAGGCTTACGAGCAGTACTTC. Amino acid sequence: CASSRDRQAYEQYF. The whole variable domain, filled in from reference TRBV18 and TRBJ2-7, reads NAGVMQNPRHLVRRRGQEARLRCSPMKGHSHVYWYRQLPEEGLKFMVYLQKENIIDESGMPKERFSAEFPKEGPSILRIQQVVRGDSAAYFCASSRDRQAYEQYFGPGTRLTVT.

This chain joins TRBV6-5 and TRBJ2-5, with 8 bases lining up with TRBD2. The germline CDR1 and CDR2 sequences are MNHEY and SVGAGI. Trimming cost V 5 bases and J 7 bases; bases outside gene matches: 12. The CDR3 length is 15 residues. The CDR3 nucleotides are TGTGCCAGCAGTGGGACTAGGCCGGGGGCCGGGACCCAGTACTTC. Translating gives CASSGTRPGAGTQYF.

The chain combines TRBV29-1 with TRBJ1-2; possibly TRBD1 for D (5 bases). V was pared by 0 bases and J by 3 bases, with 11 bases between. The CDR3 runs 14 residues. Germline lookup yields CDR1 SQVTM and CDR2 ANQGSEA. The CDR3 loop is CSVEDFGGDYGYTF. The CDR3 nucleotides read TGCAGCGTTGAAGATTTTGGGGGGGACTATGGCTACACCTTC. Complete variable domain (other parts from reference TRBV29-1 and TRBJ1-2): SAVISQKPSRDICQRGTSLTIQCQVDSQVTMMFWYRQQPGQSLTLIATANQGSEATYESGFVIDKFPISRPNLTFSTLTVSNMSPEDSSIYLCSVEDFGGDYGYTFGSGTRLTVV.

The chain carries TRBV5-6 and TRBJ1-1, with D unresolved. V was cut by 2 bases and J by 0 bases, with 11 bases left in between. Germline loops: CDR1 SGHDT, CDR2 YYEEEE. The CDR3 consists of 15 residues. The CDR3 coding sequence is TGTGCCAGCAGCTTCCTAGGTCGGTTGAACACTGAAGCTTTCTTT. Translating gives CASSFLGRLNTEAFF.

The chain links TRBV6-5 to TRBJ2-7; weak D call: TRBD2 (6 bases). CDR1 is MNHEY and CDR2 is SVGAGI in the germline V gene. This CDR3 is 13 amino acids long. V lost 6 bases to trimming and J lost 3 bases, with 12 bases between them. In DNA, the CDR3 is TGTGCCAGCAGGGGCGGGACGGACTACGAGCAGTACTTC. This sequence encodes CASRGGTDYEQYF.

The chain couples TRBV7-2 to TRBJ1-5; D is unresolved. CDR3 length: 13 amino acids. Germline V gene sequence: CDR1 SGHTA, CDR2 FQGNSA. Trimming cost V 0 bases and J 7 bases, with 7 bases left between them. The CDR3 DNA is TGTGCCAGCAGCTTAGCGCCTGAGCAGCCCCAGCATTTT. Encoded protein: CASSLAPEQPQHF.

This clone was observed a handful of times. V and J are TRBV11-2 and TRBJ1-6; D unresolved. The CDR3 has 15 amino acids. Trimming took 1 base from V and 8 from J, leaving 12 bases between them. Germline V gene data show CDR1 as SGHAT and CDR2 as FQNNGV. Here the CDR3 DNA reads TGTGCCAGCAGCTTAGCTGAGGGTCAATATTCACCCCTCCACTTT. As protein: CASSLAEGQYSPLHF.